These 10 T cell receptor beta chains share one sample of origin, sequenced in a study of shared clonotypes between healthy human individuals. Clones were read by immunoSEQ multiplex PCR, and TCRdb kept only the in-frame ones, dropping some. The profile shows about 700,000 clones, about 91% of them singletons. Naive CD8 cells, CD45RO-negative and positively selected for CCR7, excluded terminally differentiated effector memory CD45RA+ cells. The sample comprised naive CD8+ T cells sorted from blood. These receptors came from a man aged 25 to 45 in good health.

V usage is TRBV4-3 and J usage is TRBJ2-7, with D tentatively TRBD1 (6 bases). Trimming pared 0 bases from V and 0 bases from J, leaving 18 bases between. In germline, CDR1 is LGHNA, CDR2 YSLEER. The CDR3 spans 18 residues. CDR3 loop: CASSQDIVRQVYSYEQYF. The CDR3 nucleotides read TGCGCCAGCAGCCAAGATATAGTCCGACAGGTATACTCCTACGAGCAGTACTTC.

This clone was recorded once. The chain recombines TRBV5-4 with TRBJ2-3; 8 nucleotides line up with TRBD2. J gave up 2 bases and V 4 bases, and 12 bases lay outside the gene matches. CDR1 is SGHNT and CDR2 is YYREEE in the germline V gene (reference sequence). The CDR3 totals 17 residues. In DNA form, the CDR3 reads TGTGCCAGCAGCCCCTTTTCTTCGGGAGGGACCACAGATACGCAGTATTTT. Amino acids: CASSPFSSGGTTDTQYF.

The chain has TRBV6-1 and TRBJ2-7, with 7 bases aligning to TRBD2. Trimming at V came to 2 bases and at J to 4 bases, leaving 2 bases not matched to a gene. CDR1 is MNHNS and CDR2 is SASEGT in the germline V gene. The CDR3 is made up of 13 amino acids. CDR3: CASSESGAYEQYF. The CDR3 bases are TGTGCCAGCAGTGAAAGCGGGGCGTACGAGCAGTACTTC.

A note on this clone: The junction differs from germline at one of its ends, possibly a read error. V usage is TRBV10-2 and J usage is TRBJ1-1, with a possible D match to TRBD1 (5 bases). Germline loops: CDR1 WSHSY, CDR2 SAAADI. The CDR3 runs 15 residues. The CDR3 DNA is TGCGCCAGCAGTGAGGACAGCTACCTGAATACTGAAGCTTTCTTT. Protein: CASSEDSYLNTEAFF.

The chain is built from TRBV5-1 and TRBJ2-5; 7 bases line up with TRBD1. Germline V lookup: CDR1 SGHRS, CDR2 YFSETQ. CDR3 length: 14 residues. V lost 4 bases and J lost 1; bases outside the gene matches: 4. The CDR3, as DNA: TGCGCCAGCAGCACTAGACAGGGCCAAGAGACCCAGTACTTC. This codes for CASSTRQGQETQYF.

In regard to this clone: This same CDR3 is encoded by further DNA sequences in the sample. This chain uses TRBV28 with TRBJ2-1; no definite D call. Looked up from germline, CDR1 is MDHEN and CDR2 is SYDVKM. V was cut by 2 bases and J by 3 bases, with 5 bases left in between. CDR3 length: 13 amino acids. The CDR3 spells CASSLDLYNEQFF. CDR3 bases: TGTGCCAGCAGTTTAGACCTCTACAATGAGCAGTTCTTC.

This clone came up once. This chain links TRBV27 with TRBJ2-7, with D maybe TRBD2 (6 bases). The CDR3 extends over 13 amino acids. V was shortened by 10 bases and J by 3 bases, with 16 bases between the two germline ends. CDR1 is MNHEY, CDR2 SMNVEV, per germline (reference sequence). For the CDR3, the DNA is TGTGCCACTCTGGGCGGGGAGAACTACGAGCAGTACTTC. Its translation is CATLGGENYEQYF.

The rearrangement joins TRBV15 to TRBJ2-7; tentatively, D is TRBD2 (5 bases). The length of the CDR3 is 14 residues. V was shortened by 3 bases and J by 4 bases, with 13 bases between the two germline ends. Germline-derived CDR1 and CDR2 are LNHNV and YYDKDF (reference sequence). CDR3: CATSSSGNPYEQYF. Here the CDR3 DNA reads TGTGCCACCAGCAGTTCGGGGAACCCATACGAGCAGTACTTC.

The chain couples TRBV7-2 to TRBJ1-6, with unresolved D. Germline CDR1 is SGHTA and CDR2 is FQGNSA. Trimming removed 5 bases at V and 0 bases at J, with 14 bases between. The CDR3 runs 17 residues. As DNA, the CDR3 is TGTGCCAGCAGCCCAAGGCGCAGAAGCTCCTATAATTCACCCCTCCACTTT. Its translation: CASSPRRRSSYNSPLHF.

This clone was seen a single time. The rearrangement uses TRBV7-9 and TRBJ2-3; possibly TRBD2 for D (6 bases). V shed 5 bases and J shed 6 bases, with 18 bases lying between them. Germline CDR1 and CDR2: SEHNR and FQNEAQ (reference sequence). The CDR3 is made up of 15 amino acids. The chain's CDR3 is CASSPPGAIWDTQYF. The CDR3 nucleotides are TGTGCCAGCAGCCCCCCGGGAGCAATATGGGATACGCAGTATTTT.